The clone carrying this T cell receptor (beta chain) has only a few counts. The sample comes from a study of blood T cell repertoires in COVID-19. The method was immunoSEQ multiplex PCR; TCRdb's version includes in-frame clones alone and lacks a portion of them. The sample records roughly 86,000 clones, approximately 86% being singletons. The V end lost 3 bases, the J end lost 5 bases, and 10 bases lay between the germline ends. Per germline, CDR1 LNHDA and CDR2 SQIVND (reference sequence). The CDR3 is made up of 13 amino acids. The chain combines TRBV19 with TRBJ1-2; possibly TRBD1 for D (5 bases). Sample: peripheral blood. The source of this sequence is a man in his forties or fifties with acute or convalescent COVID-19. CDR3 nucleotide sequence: TGTGCCAGTAGTATCCTCAGGGAATATGGCTACACCTTC. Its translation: CASSILREYGYTF.